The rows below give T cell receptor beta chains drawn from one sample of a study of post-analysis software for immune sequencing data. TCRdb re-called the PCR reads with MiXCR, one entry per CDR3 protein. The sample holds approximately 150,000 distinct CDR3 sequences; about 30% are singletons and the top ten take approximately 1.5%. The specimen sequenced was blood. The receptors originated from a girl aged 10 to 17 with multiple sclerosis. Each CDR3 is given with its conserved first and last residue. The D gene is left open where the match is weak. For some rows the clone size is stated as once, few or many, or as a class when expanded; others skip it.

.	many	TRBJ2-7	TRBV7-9	CASSPWTAYEQYF	TGTGCCAGCAGCCCTTGGACGGCCTACGAGCAGTACTTC
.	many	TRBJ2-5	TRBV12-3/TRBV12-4	CASSHSLGAQQETQYF	TGTGCCAGCAGCCACTCCCTGGGGGCCCAACAAGAGACCCAGTACTTC
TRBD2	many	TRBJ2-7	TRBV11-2	CASSQTSGRNEQYF	TGTGCCAGCAGCCAGACTAGCGGGAGGAACGAGCAGTACTTC
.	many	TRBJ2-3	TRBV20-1	CSARAVIGTDTQYF	TGCAGTGCTAGAGCCGTAATCGGCACAGATACGCAGTATTTT
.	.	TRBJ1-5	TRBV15	CATRNRARNQPQHF	TGTGCCACCAGGAACAGGGCGAGGAATCAGCCCCAGCATTTT
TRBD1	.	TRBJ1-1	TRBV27	CASSLQGATEAFF	TGTGCCAGCAGTTTACAGGGGGCCACTGAAGCTTTCTTT
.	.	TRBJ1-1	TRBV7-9	CASSLRPEAEAFF	TGTGCCAGCAGCCTTCGCCCGGAGGCTGAAGCTTTCTTT
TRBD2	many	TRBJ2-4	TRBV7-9	CASSLGTSGNSKNIQYF	TGTGCCAGCAGCTTAGGGACTAGCGGGAACAGCAAAAACATTCAGTACTTC
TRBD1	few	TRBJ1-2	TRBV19	CASTETGVYGYTF	TGTGCCAGCACCGAGACAGGGGTTTATGGCTACACCTTC
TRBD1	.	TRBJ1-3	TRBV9	CASSATGGPQSGNTIYF	TGTGCCAGCAGCGCGACAGGGGGGCCTCAGTCTGGAAACACCATATATTTT
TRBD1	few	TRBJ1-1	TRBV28	CASRLQGALYTEAFF	TGTGCCAGCAGATTACAGGGGGCGTTATACACTGAAGCTTTCTTT
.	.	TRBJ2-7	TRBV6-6	CASSYGGNYEQYF	TGTGCCAGCAGTTACGGGGGAAACTACGAGCAGTACTTC
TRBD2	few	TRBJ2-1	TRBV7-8	CASSLVLGGGRNEQFF	TGTGCCAGCAGCTTAGTATTGGGGGGGGGAAGAAATGAGCAGTTCTTC
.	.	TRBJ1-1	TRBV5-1	CASSLSTVTEAFF	TGCGCCAGCAGCTTGTCGACGGTCACTGAAGCTTTCTTT
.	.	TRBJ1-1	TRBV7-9	CASSLRRNTEAFF	TGTGCCAGCAGCTTAAGGAGGAACACTGAAGCTTTCTTT
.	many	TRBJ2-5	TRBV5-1	CASSLGFGKETQYF	TGCGCCAGCAGCTTGGGATTCGGGAAAGAGACCCAGTACTTC
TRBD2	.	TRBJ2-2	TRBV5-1	CASSSGVAGEAGELFF	TGCGCCAGCAGCTCTGGGGTAGCGGGAGAGGCCGGGGAGCTGTTTTTT
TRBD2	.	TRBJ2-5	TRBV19	CASSTPRTSAKETQYF	TGTGCCAGTAGTACACCCAGGACTAGCGCTAAAGAGACCCAGTACTTC
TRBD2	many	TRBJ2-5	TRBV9	CASSVGGSGSYMETQYF	TGTGCCAGCAGCGTAGGTGGTAGCGGGAGTTACATGGAGACCCAGTACTTC
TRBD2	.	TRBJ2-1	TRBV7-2	CASSLVGLYIAGSDNEQFF	TGTGCCAGCAGCTTAGTGGGCCTCTATATAGCGGGGAGTGACAATGAGCAGTTCTTC
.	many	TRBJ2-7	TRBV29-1	CSVEDLSSYEQYF	TGCAGCGTTGAGGACTTGAGCTCCTACGAGCAGTACTTC
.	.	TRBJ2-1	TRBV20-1	CSARSASRRAESFNEQFF	TGCAGTGCTAGATCGGCTAGCAGGAGGGCCGAGAGTTTTAATGAGCAGTTCTTC